Shown below are 24 T cell receptor beta chains from a single sample sequenced in a study of glioma-infiltrating T cells after dendritic cell vaccination. Stated time point: after dendritic cell vaccination, including at tumor progression/relapse. Only in-frame clones appear in the TCRdb table, and some are missing; sequencing was by immunoSEQ multiplex PCR. The table has about 94,000 clones, 65% to 85% seen once. This specimen consisted of blood, obtained after dendritic cell vaccination. All receptors come from a human donor with glioblastoma.

This chain uses TRBV25-1 with TRBJ2-7; D gene uncertain. From germline, CDR1 is MGHDK and CDR2 SYGVNS. The CDR3 sequence is 13 residues long. Trimming left V 7 bases short and J 1 base short, with 11 bases between. CDR3 nucleotide sequence: TGTGCCAGCACGAGCGACCCGTCCTACGAGCAGTACTTC. Protein product: CASTSDPSYEQYF.

This chain uses TRBV10-3 with TRBJ2-3; 8 bases match TRBD1. Germline V lookup: CDR1 ENHRY, CDR2 SYGVKD. This CDR3 has 15 amino acids. J lost 0 bases, V lost 6 bases, and 5 bases had no gene match. CDR3 amino acids: CAISTDRGSTDTQYF. The CDR3 DNA reads as TGTGCCATCAGCACCGACAGGGGAAGCACAGATACGCAGTATTTT.

The V call is TRBV9, the J call TRBJ2-7; D not resolved. This CDR3 has 13 amino acids. The V end lost 4 bases, the J end lost 2 bases, and 10 bases lay between the germline ends. Per the germline V gene, CDR1 is SGDLS and CDR2 is YYNGEE. The CDR3 here is CASSPRLAYEQYF. The CDR3 coding sequence is TGTGCCAGCAGCCCCCGACTCGCCTACGAGCAGTACTTC. The variable domain in full, with the rest retrieved from reference TRBV9 and TRBJ2-7, is DSGVTQTPKHLITATGQRVTLRCSPRSGDLSVYWYQQSLDQGLQFLIQYYNGEERAKGNILERFSAQQFPDLHSELNLSSLELGDSALYFCASSPRLAYEQYFGPGTRLTVT.

This chain links TRBV29-1 with TRBJ1-1; maybe TRBD1 (6 bases). The CDR3 is 16 residues long. Between the trimmed V and J ends, which lost 3 bases and 6 bases, there was a span of 23 bases. CDR1 SQVTM and CDR2 ANQGSEA come from the germline V gene. This chain's CDR3 is CSVDGGMDRSRPEAFF. The CDR3 DNA is TGCAGCGTTGATGGGGGAATGGACAGAAGTCGGCCTGAAGCTTTCTTT.

The V and J genes are TRBV6-6 and TRBJ2-7; D is possibly TRBD1 (6 bases). Germline CDR1 MNHNY, CDR2 SVGAGI (reference sequence). V gave up 4 bases and J gave up 3 bases, with 16 bases separating them. The CDR3 is 15 residues long. Written as DNA, the CDR3 is TGTGCCAGCAGTTCCCTTGACAGGATACACTACGAGCAGTACTTC. Translating it yields CASSSLDRIHYEQYF.

J is TRBJ2-3 and V is TRBV7-9; D may be TRBD2 (6 bases). This CDR3 contains 14 residues. Germline CDR1 and CDR2: SEHNR and FQNEAQ (reference sequence). V lost 5 bases to trimming and J lost 4 bases, with 13 bases between them. CDR3: CASSLGPGADTQYF. CDR3 nucleotide sequence: TGTGCCAGCAGCCTGGGGCCGGGAGCAGATACGCAGTATTTT. Using reference TRBV7-9 and TRBJ2-3 for the parts outside the CDR3, the full variable domain is DTGVSQNPRHKITKRGQNVTFRCDPISEHNRLYWYRQTLGQGPEFLTYFQNEAQLEKSRLLSDRFSAERPKGSFSTLEIQRTEQGDSAMYLCASSLGPGADTQYFGPGTRLTVL.

The chain has TRBV21-1 and TRBJ2-3; TRBD2 reflects the table's D call only, with no check against the DNA. TRBV21-1 is a known pseudogene. This CDR3 is 18 amino acids long. CDR3 DNA sequence: TGTGCCAGCAGCCCCCGGGAGGTGATCGGGGGGGCCGCAGATACGCAGTATTTT. This gives the protein CASSPREVIGGAADTQYF.

This chain uses TRBV2 with TRBJ1-3; no firm D call. Looked up from germline, CDR1 is SNHLY and CDR2 is FYNNEI. Between the trimmed V and J ends, which lost 5 bases and 0 bases, there was a span of 8 bases. There are 14 residues in the CDR3. The DNA of the CDR3 is TGTGCCAGCAGTCGACAAACCTCTGGAAACACCATATATTTT. It codes for CASSRQTSGNTIYF.

In this sample, this clone turned up a few times. This sequence joins TRBV7-2 and TRBJ2-1, with D tentatively TRBD1 (5 bases). The germline V and J ends were trimmed by 1 base and 8 bases, with 21 bases remaining between them. The V gene's germline CDR1 is SGHTA and CDR2 FQGNSA. The CDR3 spans 17 residues. This CDR3 reads CASSLELLTGRAYEQFF. In DNA, the CDR3 is TGTGCCAGCAGCTTAGAACTTCTAACAGGTCGGGCATATGAGCAGTTCTTC.

The chain recombines TRBV5-1 with TRBJ2-7; 9 bases map to TRBD1. The germline CDR1 and CDR2 sequences are SGHRS and YFSETQ. The CDR3 loop spans 15 amino acids. The junction had 7 bases not matched to a gene; V was cut back by 4 bases and J by 2 bases. The CDR3 coding sequence is TGCGCCAGCAGCCGAGACGGGACAGGGACCTACGAGCAGTACTTC. It codes for CASSRDGTGTYEQYF. The variable domain in full, with the rest retrieved from reference TRBV5-1 and TRBJ2-7, is KAGVTQTPRYLIKTRGQQVTLSCSPISGHRSVSWYQQTPGQGLQFLFEYFSETQRNKGNFPGRFSGRQFSNSRSEMNVSTLELGDSALYLCASSRDGTGTYEQYFGPGTRLTVT.

This chain uses TRBV10-3 with TRBJ2-1; the D gene is possibly TRBD1 (5 bases). V lost 6 bases to trimming and J lost 6 bases, with 18 bases between them. Germline V gene sequence: CDR1 ENHRY, CDR2 SYGVKD. This CDR3 is 15 amino acids long. CDR3 in amino acids: CAIRGQGAPGNEQFF. CDR3 nucleotides: TGTGCCATCAGGGGCCAAGGGGCACCGGGCAATGAGCAGTTCTTC.

This chain connects TRBV2 to TRBJ1-2; D unresolved. Germline V lookup: CDR1 SNHLY, CDR2 FYNNEI. This CDR3 contains 14 residues. V lost 6 bases and J lost 4, with 15 bases in between. The CDR3 DNA follows: TGTGCCAGCAGACTTTCGTTGTTTGGCTATGGCTACACCTTC. Protein: CASRLSLFGYGYTF.

The rearrangement links TRBV27 to TRBJ1-6, with 8 bases lining up with TRBD1. Trimming at V came to 5 bases and at J to 7 bases, leaving 7 bases not matched to a gene. The CDR3 is made up of 15 amino acids. In germline, CDR1 is MNHEY, CDR2 SMNVEV (reference sequence). CDR3: CASSIITGGNSPLHF. In nucleotides, the CDR3 is TGTGCCAGCAGTATAATCACAGGGGGGAATTCACCCCTCCACTTT.

The chain couples TRBV11-2 to TRBJ2-5; 11 bases align to TRBD2. Germline trimming cut 2 bases from V and 5 bases from J; bases unmatched to any gene: 16. The germline gives CDR1 SGHAT, CDR2 FQNNGV. The CDR3 has 19 amino acids. CDR3 bases: TGTGCCAGCAGCTTACGACTAGCGGGAAGAGGGGGGGTTTTGGAGACCCAGTACTTC. It yields the protein CASSLRLAGRGGVLETQYF.

The gene calls are TRBV5-1 and TRBJ2-3; no clear D gene. V gave up 0 bases and J gave up 4 bases, with 9 bases separating them. Germline lookup yields CDR1 SGHRS and CDR2 YFSETQ. There are 14 residues in the CDR3. CDR3: CASSLGQAADTQYF. The CDR3 coding sequence is TGCGCCAGCAGCTTGGGGCAGGCCGCAGATACGCAGTATTTT.

The chain carries TRBV18 and TRBJ2-2; D gene ambiguous. Deletions cut 2 bases from V and 8 bases from J, with 9 bases between. From germline, CDR1 is KGHSH and CDR2 LQKENI. There are 13 residues in the CDR3. CDR3 sequence: CASSPENLGELFF. As DNA, the CDR3 is TGTGCCAGCTCACCAGAGAATTTAGGGGAGCTGTTTTTT.

This rearrangement joins TRBV5-4 to TRBJ2-7; D not certain. This CDR3 has 13 amino acids. Trimming took 2 bases from V and 1 from J, leaving 7 bases between them. CDR1 is SGHNT and CDR2 is YYREEE in the germline V gene (reference sequence). The CDR3 nucleotides read TGTGCCAGCAGCTTTTCCGGGTCCTACGAGCAGTACTTC. Its translation: CASSFSGSYEQYF.

The chain couples TRBV29-1 to TRBJ2-1, with 7 positions matching TRBD1. The J segment lost 1 base and the V segment lost 4 bases, leaving 1 base of the junction unmatched. Germline CDR1 SQVTM, CDR2 ANQGSEA. The CDR3 length is 13 residues. The DNA for the CDR3 is TGCAGCGTTGCAGGGGGTTCCTACAATGAGCAGTTCTTC. Protein: CSVAGGSYNEQFF.

This clone was observed a few times. The chain uses TRBV12-5 and TRBJ1-3; tentative D call: TRBD1 (6 bases). Between the trimmed V and J ends, which lost 0 bases and 3 bases, there was a span of 18 bases. CDR3 length: 18 amino acids. Looked up from germline, CDR1 is LGHNT and CDR2 is FRNRAP. As DNA, the CDR3 is TGTGCTAGTGGTTTGGTAAGACTCATGTCAGGGGATGGAAACACCATATATTTT. This encodes CASGLVRLMSGDGNTIYF.

The V gene is TRBV28, the J gene TRBJ2-5; weak D call: TRBD2 (6 bases). The germline V gene encodes CDR1 MDHEN and CDR2 SYDVKM. The CDR3 contains 13 residues. The ends were cut back, 8 bases at V and 2 bases at J, with 12 bases in the middle. CDR3 coding DNA: TGTGCCAGCTCGGGGGACGGACAAGAGACCCAGTACTTC. As protein: CASSGDGQETQYF.

The chain is built from TRBV19 and TRBJ2-7; D not certain. CDR1 and CDR2 from the germline V gene are LNHDA and SQIVND (reference sequence). V shed 5 bases and J shed 5 bases, with 13 bases lying between them. The CDR3 covers 13 residues. The CDR3: CASSHSYGDEQYF. CDR3 nucleotides: TGTGCCAGTAGTCACAGTTATGGCGACGAGCAGTACTTC.

A single count supports this clone. The chain uses TRBV19 and TRBJ1-2; TRBD1 agrees at 7 bases. Germline loops: CDR1 LNHDA, CDR2 SQIVND (reference sequence). CDR3 length: 14 residues. Trimming cost V 9 bases and J 8 bases; bases outside gene matches: 15. CDR3 nucleotide sequence: TGTGCCAGCGGAGGGGACAGAGAAGTTAACGGCTACACCTTC. This gives the protein CASGGDREVNGYTF.

This clone was observed once. The CDR3 DNA sequence: TGCGCCAGCAGTCTCCTAGCGGGGGGTGCTTTCGGCACAGATACGCAGTATTTT. Its protein product is CASSLLAGGAFGTDTQYF. The chain links TRBV4-1 to TRBJ2-3; TRBD2 matches 11 bases. Germline CDR1 and CDR2: MGHRA and YSYEKL. The CDR3 contains 18 residues. The J segment lost 1 base and the V segment lost 6 bases, leaving 12 bases of the junction unmatched.

This clone was counted only a few times. V is TRBV4-1 and J is TRBJ2-7; the match to TRBD2 covers 8 bases. The trim removed 4 bases at V and 4 bases at J, leaving 9 bases unmatched. Germline V gives CDR1 MGHRA, CDR2 YSYEKL. This CDR3 contains 15 residues. The CDR3 DNA is TGCGCCAGCAGCCCCCAGGGGACTAGAACGTACGAGCAGTACTTC. This translates into CASSPQGTRTYEQYF.